A single sample is the source of the 29 T cell receptor beta chains below, sequenced in a study of blood T cell repertoires in COVID-19. The method was immunoSEQ multiplex PCR; TCRdb's version includes in-frame clones alone and lacks a portion of them. The table records some 330,000 clones, approximately 88% of them present only once. The sample was peripheral blood. These receptors came from a woman in her 50s with active or convalescent COVID-19.

This clone was counted a few times. The CDR3 bases are TGTGCCAGTATCGACTGGGGCAGCTCTGGAAACACCATATATTTT. This sequence encodes CASIDWGSSGNTIYF. This chain connects TRBV19 to TRBJ1-3, with a possible D match to TRBD1 (5 bases). The germline V gene encodes CDR1 LNHDA and CDR2 SQIVND (reference sequence). With 7 bases removed from V and 0 bases from J, the gap between germline ends came to 13 bases. This CDR3 comprises 15 residues.

The rearrangement uses TRBV14 and TRBJ1-1, with 9 bases that match TRBD1. This CDR3 contains 16 residues. J lost 1 base, V lost 3 bases, and 6 bases had no gene match. Germline CDR1 is SGHDN and CDR2 is FVKESK. The CDR3 DNA is TGTGCCAGCAGCCACCTCGGGACAGGGACGAACACTGAAGCTTTCTTT. Its protein is CASSHLGTGTNTEAFF. The entire variable domain, with the rest obtained from reference TRBV14 and TRBJ1-1, is as follows: EAGVTQFPSHSVIEKGQTVTLRCDPISGHDNLYWYRRVMGKEIKFLLHFVKESKQDESGMPNNRFLAERTGGTYSTLKVQPAELEDSGVYFCASSHLGTGTNTEAFFGQGTRLTVV.

The chain joins TRBV5-6 to TRBJ1-1; TRBD1 might be the D (6 bases). CDR3 size: 13 residues. V lost 3 bases, J lost 4 bases, and 10 bases lay in between. Germline-derived CDR1 and CDR2 are SGHDT and YYEEEE. The CDR3 sequence is CASSWIQGTEAFF. Here the CDR3 DNA reads TGTGCCAGCAGCTGGATACAGGGCACTGAAGCTTTCTTT.

J is TRBJ1-1 and V is TRBV27; no definite D call. The germline V gene encodes CDR1 MNHEY and CDR2 SMNVEV (reference sequence). CDR3 size: 13 residues. Trimming took 3 bases from V and 5 from J, leaving 10 bases between them. CDR3 amino acids: CASSFFGETEAFF. CDR3 bases: TGTGCCAGCAGTTTCTTCGGGGAGACTGAAGCTTTCTTT.

This sequence joins TRBV3-1 (or the pseudogene TRBV3-2) and TRBJ1-1, with 8 bases fitting TRBD1. V lost 2 bases and J lost 5; bases outside the gene matches: 4. In germline, CDR1 is LGHDT, CDR2 YNNKEL (reference sequence). This CDR3 is built from 14 residues. As DNA, the CDR3 is TGTGCCAGCAGCCAACGCGACAGGGGTACTGAAGCTTTCTTT. It is translated as CASSQRDRGTEAFF.

The CDR3 DNA follows: TGTGCCAGCAGCTTGCTCGCGAACACCGGGGAGCTGTTTTTT. Translation gives CASSLLANTGELFF. This rearrangement joins TRBV5-6 to TRBJ2-2, with D unclear. This CDR3 has 14 amino acids. CDR1 and CDR2 (germline): SGHDT, YYEEEE. The germline V and J ends were trimmed by 1 base and 0 bases, with 4 bases remaining between them. The full variable domain, rest sourced from reference TRBV5-6 and TRBJ2-2, is DAGVTQSPTHLIKTRGQQVTLRCSPKSGHDTVSWYQQALGQGPQFIFQYYEEEERQRGNFPDRFSGHQFPNYSSELNVNALLLGDSALYLCASSLLANTGELFFGEGSRLTVL.

The chain recombines TRBV2 with TRBJ2-2, with 9 bases aligning to TRBD2. V gave up 5 bases and J gave up 11 bases; unmatched junction bases: 12. The CDR3 runs to 15 residues. The germline V gene has CDR1 SNHLY and CDR2 FYNNEI. The CDR3 is CASSNSGGAPGELFF. CDR3 DNA: TGTGCCAGCAGTAATAGCGGGGGAGCACCGGGAGAGCTGTTTTTT.

The genes are TRBV7-3 and TRBJ2-1; D may be TRBD1 (5 bases). The length of the CDR3 is 18 residues. Germline-derived CDR1 and CDR2 are SGHTA and FQGTGA. V was pared by 1 base and J by 5 bases, with 21 bases between. The CDR3 coding sequence is TGTGCCAGCAGCTTAAATCCCGCGACAGTCTTAGGGAACAATGAGCAGTTCTTC. It yields the protein CASSLNPATVLGNNEQFF.

The chain employs TRBV5-6 and TRBJ1-2; D is ambiguous. Trimming took 4 bases from V and 8 from J, leaving 21 bases between them. Germline-derived CDR1 and CDR2 are SGHDT and YYEEEE. The CDR3 runs 15 residues. The CDR3 reads CASSGVYRGVGGYTF. The CDR3 DNA reads TGTGCCAGCAGCGGAGTGTACCGCGGGGTGGGGGGCTACACCTTC.

The V gene is TRBV3-1 (or the pseudogene TRBV3-2), the J gene TRBJ2-1, with TRBD2 identical over 8 bases. Germline lookup yields CDR1 LGHDT and CDR2 YNNKEL (reference sequence). The CDR3 sequence is 15 residues long. V was pared by 6 bases and J by 4 bases, with 8 bases of the junction left unmatched. The CDR3 region has the DNA TGTGCCAGCAGTCTTTCTAAGCGGGAGTACAATGAGCAGTTCTTC. Amino acid sequence: CASSLSKREYNEQFF.

The gene calls are TRBV4-3 and TRBJ1-2; D uncertain. The CDR3 consists of 14 residues. Germline V gene lookup returns CDR1 LGHNA and CDR2 YSLEER. Between the trimmed V and J ends, which lost 2 bases and 10 bases, there was a span of 17 bases. As DNA, the CDR3 is TGCGCCAGCAGCCAATGGGGAGAGGGTGGACTCTACACCTTC. This gives the protein CASSQWGEGGLYTF.

The chain combines TRBV6-5 with TRBJ1-2; the match to TRBD1 covers 7 bases. V dropped 6 bases and J dropped 4; count of bases not matched to a gene: 8. Germline V CDR1 and CDR2: MNHEY, SVGAGI. This CDR3 contains 14 residues. CDR3 in amino acids: CASRPTGSPYGYTF. The CDR3 nucleotides are TGTGCCAGCAGACCGACAGGGTCCCCCTATGGCTACACCTTC.

This chain links TRBV5-4 with TRBJ2-2, with D maybe TRBD1 (6 bases). In germline, CDR1 is SGHNT, CDR2 YYREEE (reference sequence). This CDR3 is 16 amino acids long. Trimming removed 0 bases from V and 7 bases from J, with 16 bases in between. DNA of the CDR3: TGTGCCAGCAGCTTGGGGGCGGCGCAGGGGAACGGGGAGCTGTTTTTT. Protein product: CASSLGAAQGNGELFF.

This clone showed up just once. The rearrangement links TRBV4-1 to TRBJ2-7; D gene unclear. The V gene lost 0 bases and the J gene lost 2 bases, with 20 bases spanning the gap. The germline CDR1 and CDR2 sequences are MGHRA and YSYEKL. This CDR3 has 18 residues. CDR3 loop: CASSQDRPPYSVPYEQYF. The CDR3 region has the DNA TGCGCCAGCAGCCAAGATCGCCCTCCCTACAGTGTCCCCTACGAGCAGTACTTC.

The chain has TRBV24-1 and TRBJ2-2; D remains unclear. Per germline, CDR1 KGHDR and CDR2 SFDVKD. The CDR3 is 16 residues long. The germline V and J ends were trimmed by 6 bases and 4 bases, with 17 bases remaining between them. CDR3 residues: CATSPGRRHSTGELFF. The CDR3 region has the DNA TGTGCCACCAGTCCTGGAAGGCGGCATTCCACCGGGGAGCTGTTTTTT.

The V and J genes are TRBV28 and TRBJ1-2; 8 bases agree with TRBD1. The CDR3 has 17 residues. Germline CDR1 is MDHEN and CDR2 is SYDVKM. V lost 5 bases to trimming and J lost 3 bases; unmatched junction nucleotides: 14. In DNA form, the CDR3 reads TGTGCCAGCAGTGTATCAACCAGGGGGCGGTTCGACTATGGCTACACCTTC. This sequence encodes CASSVSTRGRFDYGYTF.

The gene calls are TRBV7-9 and TRBJ1-1; 7 bases agree with TRBD1. Germline loops: CDR1 SEHNR, CDR2 FQNEAQ (reference sequence). Germline trimming cut 5 bases from V and 3 bases from J; bases unmatched to any gene: 6. The CDR3 covers 14 residues. DNA for the CDR3: TGTGCCAGCAGCCTGACAGGGTTGGACACTGAAGCTTTCTTT. It specifies CASSLTGLDTEAFF.

The CDR3 loop reads CASSHQYRDTGELFF. Written as DNA, the CDR3 is TGCGCCAGCAGCCATCAATACAGGGACACCGGGGAGCTGTTTTTT. The J gene is TRBJ2-2, the V gene TRBV4-3, with D maybe TRBD1 (6 bases). The CDR3 totals 15 residues. Germline loops: CDR1 LGHNA, CDR2 YSLEER. The germline V and J ends were trimmed by 3 bases and 3 bases, with 11 bases remaining between them.

The chain has TRBV30 and TRBJ2-7; 8 nucleotides align to TRBD1. The CDR3 runs to 13 residues. The trim removed 7 bases at V and 2 bases at J, leaving 7 bases unmatched. CDR1 is GTSNPN, CDR2 SVGIG, per germline (reference sequence). The CDR3: CASYRTGPYEQYF. The CDR3 DNA is TGTGCCTCCTACCGGACAGGGCCCTACGAGCAGTACTTC.

CDR3 protein: CASSLVGAINEQFF. CDR3 sequence (DNA): TGTGCCAGCAGCTTAGTGGGGGCCATCAATGAGCAGTTCTTC. The V call is TRBV7-2, the J call TRBJ2-1, with a tentative D call TRBD1 (6 bases). The CDR3 is made up of 14 amino acids. Germline loops: CDR1 SGHTA, CDR2 FQGNSA. Trimming removed 1 base at V and 6 bases at J, with 10 bases between.

This chain joins TRBV12-3 or TRBV12-4 and TRBJ1-2; D uncertain. The CDR3 spans 12 residues. V lost 5 bases to trimming and J lost 1 base, with 5 bases between them. This CDR3 reads CASSVFNYGYTF. CDR3 nucleotide sequence: TGTGCCAGCAGTGTCTTTAACTATGGCTACACCTTC.

The chain combines TRBV5-6 with TRBJ1-2, with 8 bases matching TRBD1. V lost 0 bases, J lost 6 bases, and 13 bases stayed unmatched. The germline V gene has CDR1 SGHDT and CDR2 YYEEEE. The CDR3 loop spans 17 amino acids. In nucleotides, the CDR3 is TGTGCCAGCAGCTTGGTTGTGGCAGGGGGCGCCGTCGATGGCTACACCTTC. Translated, it gives CASSLVVAGGAVDGYTF.

The rearrangement joins TRBV18 to TRBJ1-5; D unclear. Germline V gene sequence: CDR1 KGHSH, CDR2 LQKENI. Trimming took off 6 bases at V and 4 bases at J, with 10 bases between the two ends. CDR3 length: 13 residues. CDR3 region: CASSFALNQPQHF. In DNA form, the CDR3 reads TGTGCCAGCTCGTTCGCGTTAAATCAGCCCCAGCATTTT.

The J gene is TRBJ2-7, the V gene TRBV5-1, with 11 bases that match TRBD2. V lost 3 bases to trimming and J lost 3 bases; unmatched junction nucleotides: 5. This CDR3 is 15 amino acids long. CDR1 is SGHRS and CDR2 is YFSETQ in the germline V gene. In DNA form, the CDR3 reads TGCGCCAGCAGCTCGTGGACTAGCGGGTACTACGAGCAGTACTTC. Its translation: CASSSWTSGYYEQYF.

This clone was seen a few times. CDR3 coding DNA: TGTGCCAGCAGCGCGGAAACAGGGATCAATCAGCCCCAGCATTTT. This codes for CASSAETGINQPQHF. The chain has TRBV9 and TRBJ1-5; TRBD1 is a possible D gene (6 bases). Trimming took off 3 bases at V and 3 bases at J, with 13 bases between the two ends. In germline, CDR1 is SGDLS, CDR2 YYNGEE. The CDR3 is 15 residues long.

Here the CDR3 reads CASSPEPVTTNYGYTF. The DNA of the CDR3 is TGTGCCAGCAGCCCGGAACCTGTTACTACTAACTATGGCTACACCTTC. The chain employs TRBV5-5 and TRBJ1-2; no reliable D call. Germline CDR1 and CDR2: SGHKS and YYEKEE (reference sequence). V lost 4 bases to trimming and J lost 0 bases, with 16 bases between them. The CDR3 is 16 residues long.

The V call is TRBV6-6, the J call TRBJ2-7; TRBD2 might be the D (5 bases). Trimming stripped 6 bases from V and 9 bases from J, with 21 bases between. Germline CDR1 MNHNY, CDR2 SVGAGI (reference sequence). CDR3 length: 14 residues. CDR3 region: CASSPEGPTDGQYF. CDR3 DNA: TGTGCCAGCAGCCCAGAGGGCCCTACGGATGGGCAGTACTTC.

J is TRBJ2-7 and V is TRBV28; no clear D. The CDR3 runs to 13 residues. Germline V gene sequence: CDR1 MDHEN, CDR2 SYDVKM. Trimming removed 8 bases at V and 2 bases at J, with 13 bases between. The DNA of the CDR3 is TGTGCCAGCGAGGCCGTTGATACCTACGAGCAGTACTTC. Translation gives CASEAVDTYEQYF.

V and J are TRBV7-9 and TRBJ2-4; 8 nucleotides line up with TRBD1. Trimming took 1 base from V and 7 from J; bases not matched to a gene: 6. In germline, CDR1 is SEHNR, CDR2 FQNEAQ (reference sequence). This CDR3 has 15 amino acids. For the CDR3, the DNA is TGTGCCAGCAGCTTAGGGGACAGGCGGCTGAACATTCAGTACTTC. This sequence encodes CASSLGDRRLNIQYF.